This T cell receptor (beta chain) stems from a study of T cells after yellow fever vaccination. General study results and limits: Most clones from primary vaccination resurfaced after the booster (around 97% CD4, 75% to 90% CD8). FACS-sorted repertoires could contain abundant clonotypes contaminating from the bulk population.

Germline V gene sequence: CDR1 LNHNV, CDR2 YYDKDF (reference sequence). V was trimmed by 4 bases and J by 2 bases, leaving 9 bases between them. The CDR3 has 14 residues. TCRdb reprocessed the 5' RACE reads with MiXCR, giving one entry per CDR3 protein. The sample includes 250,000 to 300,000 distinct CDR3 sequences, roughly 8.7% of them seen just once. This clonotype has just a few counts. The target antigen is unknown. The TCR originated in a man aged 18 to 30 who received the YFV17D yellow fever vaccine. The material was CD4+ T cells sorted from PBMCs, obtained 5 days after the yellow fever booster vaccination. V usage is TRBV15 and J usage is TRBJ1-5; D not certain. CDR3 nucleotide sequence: TGTGCCACCAGCAACGGACCGCGCAATCAGCCCCAGCATTTT. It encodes CATSNGPRNQPQHF.